The 3 T cell receptor beta chains presented below share a single source sample, sequenced in a study of cytotoxic CD8 clonotypes in ibrutinib-treated CLL. Clones were read by immunoSEQ multiplex PCR, and TCRdb kept only the in-frame ones, dropping some. In the table there are some 76,000 clones, roughly 83% of which are singletons. Sequences were derived from PBMCs, sampled after 24 months of ibrutinib treatment. These receptors originate from a human donor with chronic lymphocytic leukemia.

V gene TRBV4-2 combines with J gene TRBJ2-5; D tentatively fits TRBD1 or TRBD2 (5 bases each). Deletions cut 1 base from V and 5 bases from J, with 11 bases between. The CDR3 is made up of 14 amino acids. CDR1 and CDR2 (germline): LGHNA, YNFKEQ. CDR3 bases: TGTGCCAGCAGCCAAGCCGAGGGGAAGGAGACCCAGTACTTC. Its translation: CASSQAEGKETQYF.

This chain uses TRBV29-1 with TRBJ2-3; perhaps TRBD1 as D (6 bases). The CDR3 totals 13 residues. Trimming took off 6 bases at V and 0 bases at J, with 10 bases between the two ends. Germline V gene lookup returns CDR1 SQVTM and CDR2 ANQGSEA. In DNA form, the CDR3 reads TGCAGCGTAGGACAGTCTAGCACAGATACGCAGTATTTT. Amino acids: CSVGQSSTDTQYF.

This CDR3 is CASSFWQDQRRETQYF. In DNA, the CDR3 is TGTGCCAGCAGCTTTTGGCAGGACCAACGGCGGGAGACCCAGTACTTC. The chain couples TRBV11-2 to TRBJ2-5; D gene ambiguous. The CDR3 runs 16 residues. Trimming shortened V by 3 bases and J by 5 bases, and 19 bases separated the two germline ends. Germline V gene lookup returns CDR1 SGHAT and CDR2 FQNNGV.